This entry lists 24 T cell receptor beta chains sequenced from one sample in a study of shared clonotypes between healthy human individuals. Clones were sequenced by immunoSEQ multiplex PCR, and TCRdb holds only the in-frame ones, with some missing. This sample carries about 2 million clones, roughly 95% of them seen once, and the ten largest clones take under 1.5%. CD45RO-negative, CCR7-selected cells formed the naive CD8 fraction, which excluded terminally differentiated effector memory CD45RA+ cells. Sequenced sample: naive CD8+ T cells sorted from blood. The source of these receptors is a man aged 18-30 years in good health.

This rearrangement joins TRBV9 to TRBJ1-2; TRBD1 might be the D (6 bases). The ends were cut back, 4 bases at V and 6 bases at J, with 25 bases in the middle. Germline-derived CDR1 and CDR2 are SGDLS and YYNGEE. This CDR3 region has 17 residues. CDR3 amino acids: CASSPRGSEQGGHGYTF. In DNA, the CDR3 is TGTGCCAGCAGCCCGAGGGGTAGTGAACAGGGTGGTCATGGCTACACCTTC.

This clone has a handful of counts. The CDR3 protein is CASSLGLGGNQPQHF. The CDR3 nucleotides read TGTGCCAGCAGCTTAGGCTTGGGGGGCAATCAGCCCCAGCATTTT. The chain is built from TRBV7-9 and TRBJ1-5, with D tentatively TRBD1 (5 bases). V was shortened by 1 base and J by 2 bases, with 9 bases between the two germline ends. Germline V gene sequence: CDR1 SEHNR, CDR2 FQNEAQ (reference sequence). The CDR3 has 15 amino acids.

The chain uses TRBV15 and TRBJ2-3, with D perhaps TRBD1 (7 bases). Germline-derived CDR1 and CDR2 are LNHNV and YYDKDF (reference sequence). Deletions cut 8 bases from V and 2 bases from J, with 11 bases between. This CDR3 comprises 13 residues. This CDR3 reads CATGGGNTDTQYF. The CDR3 bases are TGTGCCACCGGAGGGGGCAACACAGATACGCAGTATTTT. Complete variable domain (other parts from reference TRBV15 and TRBJ2-3): DAMVIQNPRYQVTQFGKPVTLSCSQTLNHNVMYWYQQKSSQAPKLLFHYYDKDFNNEADTPDNFQSRRPNTSFCFLDIRSPGLGDTAMYLCATGGGNTDTQYFGPGTRLTVL.

V usage is TRBV27 and J usage is TRBJ2-1, with TRBD2 matching over 11 bases. CDR1 and CDR2 (germline): MNHEY, SMNVEV (reference sequence). The CDR3 has 15 residues. With 5 bases clipped from V and 4 bases from J, the junction kept 4 bases outside the gene matches. CDR3 sequence (DNA): TGTGCCAGCAGTCATCGACTAGCGGGATACAATGAGCAGTTCTTC. Translated: CASSHRLAGYNEQFF.

With regard to this clone: The sample carries other DNA sequences with the same CDR3. This rearrangement joins TRBV6-5 to TRBJ2-7, with D perhaps matching TRBD1 (5 bases). Germline CDR1 and CDR2: MNHEY and SVGAGI. V lost 2 bases and J 3 bases, leaving 11 bases between the germline ends. CDR3 size: 14 residues. The CDR3 sequence: CASSYRDRDYEQYF. CDR3 DNA sequence: TGTGCCAGCAGTTACCGAGACAGAGACTACGAGCAGTACTTC.

DNA for the CDR3: TGTGCCAGTAGTGGGACAACTTACTCCTATAATTCACCCCTCCACTTT. Translated, it gives CASSGTTYSYNSPLHF. This chain links TRBV19 with TRBJ1-6; a possible D gene is TRBD1 (6 bases). The CDR3 totals 16 residues. Trimming removed 5 bases from V and 0 bases from J, with 11 bases in between. Germline assignment: CDR1 LNHDA and CDR2 SQIVND (reference sequence).

Notes on this clone: This CDR3 is also generated by other DNA sequences in the sample. The chain couples TRBV15 to TRBJ1-5; D possibly corresponds to TRBD1 (6 bases). The CDR3 sequence is 14 residues long. CDR1 and CDR2 from the germline V gene are LNHNV and YYDKDF (reference sequence). Trimming shortened V by 1 base and J by 4 bases, and 8 bases separated the two germline ends. CDR3 region: CATSRVTGNQPQHF. Written as DNA, the CDR3 is TGTGCCACCAGCAGAGTCACAGGGAATCAGCCCCAGCATTTT.

The chain is built from TRBV4-1 and TRBJ1-1; 9 positions match TRBD1. The CDR3 has 18 amino acids. Trimming took 4 bases from V and 0 from J; bases not matched to a gene: 12. Germline V lookup: CDR1 MGHRA, CDR2 YSYEKL. CDR3 DNA sequence: TGCGCCAGCAGCCCAGGGGACAGGGAGCCTTATATGAACACTGAAGCTTTCTTT. It codes for CASSPGDREPYMNTEAFF.

The genes are TRBV5-6 and TRBJ1-5, with 7 bases matching TRBD1. Trimming cost V 1 base and J 2 bases; bases outside gene matches: 3. The CDR3 extends over 15 amino acids. Germline V gene lookup returns CDR1 SGHDT and CDR2 YYEEEE. The CDR3 loop reads CASSLSGGGNQPQHF. The CDR3 DNA reads TGTGCCAGCAGCTTGTCAGGGGGTGGCAATCAGCCCCAGCATTTT.

The V and J genes are TRBV30 and TRBJ2-1; weak D call: TRBD2 (6 bases). CDR3 length equals 15 residues. Deletions cut 0 bases from V and 8 bases from J, with 17 bases between. Germline V gene data show CDR1 as GTSNPN and CDR2 as SVGIG (reference sequence). CDR3 coding DNA: TGTGCCTGGAGTGTCATTGGCCTAGCGATGCATGAGCAGTTCTTC. Protein: CAWSVIGLAMHEQFF.

As for this clone: Different DNA sequences within this sample yield the same CDR3. The V and J genes are TRBV7-6 and TRBJ2-7; no firm D call. From germline, CDR1 is SGHVS and CDR2 FNYEAQ. CDR3 size: 13 residues. Between the trimmed V and J ends, which lost 1 base and 2 bases, there was a span of 6 bases. CDR3 loop: CASSLGTAYEQYF. The DNA of the CDR3 is TGTGCCAGCAGCTTAGGAACCGCCTACGAGCAGTACTTC. Looking up the rest from reference TRBV7-6 and TRBJ2-7 gives the full variable domain: GAGVSQSPRYKVTKRGQDVALRCDPISGHVSLYWYRQALGQGPEFLTYFNYEAQQDKSGLPNDRFSAERPEGSISTLTIQRTEQRDSAMYRCASSLGTAYEQYFGPGTRLTVT.

The chain recombines TRBV30 with TRBJ2-7, with D hard to call. Germline V lookup: CDR1 GTSNPN, CDR2 SVGIG (reference sequence). The CDR3 contains 12 residues. V lost 3 bases and J 2 bases, leaving 8 bases between the germline ends. CDR3 region: CAWRDGTYEQYF. In nucleotides, the CDR3 is TGTGCCTGGAGGGACGGAACCTACGAGCAGTACTTC. Filled out from reference TRBV30 and TRBJ2-7, the complete variable domain reads SQTIHQWPATLVQPVGSPLSLECTVEGTSNPNLYWYRQAAGRGLQLLFYSVGIGQISSEVPQNLSASRPQDRQFILSSKKLLLSDSGFYLCAWRDGTYEQYFGPGTRLTVT.

The genes are TRBV11-1 and TRBJ2-7; D assignment may be TRBD1 or TRBD2 (5 bases each). The CDR3 consists of 12 residues. Trimming took 1 base from V and 6 from J, leaving 7 bases between them. The germline V gene encodes CDR1 SGHAT and CDR2 FQDESV (reference sequence). CDR3 loop: CASSLVGTEQYF. CDR3 DNA: TGTGCCAGCAGCTTAGTAGGGACCGAGCAGTACTTC.

The CDR3, as DNA: TGTGCCAGCAGGGGTTTAGCGGGAAACTACAATGAGCAGTTCTTC. This encodes CASRGLAGNYNEQFF. The chain has TRBV6-1 and TRBJ2-1, with 8 bases that match TRBD2. J gave up 3 bases and V 6 bases, and 7 bases lay outside the gene matches. The CDR3 covers 15 residues. Per the germline V gene, CDR1 is MNHNS and CDR2 is SASEGT.

The chain links TRBV7-2 to TRBJ2-7; the D is unclear. CDR1 and CDR2 from the germline V gene are SGHTA and FQGNSA. The CDR3 is 13 residues long. Deletions cut 4 bases from V and 7 bases from J, with 14 bases between. The CDR3 DNA follows: TGTGCCAGCAGCTCCGTGGACGGTCTGGAGCAGTACTTC. Amino acids: CASSSVDGLEQYF.

The chain employs TRBV6-6 and TRBJ2-5; D is unresolved. Between the trimmed V and J ends, which lost 6 bases and 5 bases, there was a span of 10 bases. Germline assignment: CDR1 MNHNY and CDR2 SVGAGI (reference sequence). CDR3 length equals 12 residues. CDR3 nucleotides: TGTGCCAGCAGGCGAATATCGGAGACCCAGTACTTC. This sequence encodes CASRRISETQYF.

This chain uses TRBV5-4 with TRBJ2-7; D may be TRBD2 (6 bases). Germline V gene lookup returns CDR1 SGHNT and CDR2 YYREEE (reference sequence). This CDR3 has 15 amino acids. V was trimmed by 4 bases and J by 3 bases, leaving 17 bases between them. The CDR3 DNA reads TGTGCCAGCAGCCCCCCCGGGGAGGATTACTACGAGCAGTACTTC. This encodes CASSPPGEDYYEQYF.

V and J are TRBV7-9 and TRBJ1-2; D not certain. The CDR3 runs to 16 residues. V lost 4 bases, J lost 0 bases, and 15 bases lay in between. The V gene's germline CDR1 is SEHNR and CDR2 FQNEAQ (reference sequence). The chain's CDR3 is CASSSSVRRANYGYTF. CDR3 sequence (DNA): TGTGCCAGCAGCTCCAGTGTGAGACGAGCTAACTATGGCTACACCTTC.

Comment on this clone: This CDR3 is also generated by other DNA sequences in the sample. The rearrangement uses TRBV4-1 and TRBJ2-1; D uncertain. Trimming left V 1 base short and J 8 bases short, with 9 bases between. CDR3 length: 13 residues. CDR1 MGHRA and CDR2 YSYEKL come from the germline V gene. CDR3 in DNA: TGCGCCAGCAGCCAAGTAGGGCTAGATGAGCAGTTCTTC. Translating it yields CASSQVGLDEQFF.

V and J are TRBV5-1 and TRBJ2-7, with 7 positions matching TRBD1. The CDR3 consists of 17 residues. Germline V gene lookup returns CDR1 SGHRS and CDR2 YFSETQ. Germline trimming cut 4 bases from V and 2 bases from J; bases unmatched to any gene: 15. As DNA, the CDR3 is TGCGCCAGCAGCCCATCCGGGACAGAGAGCGCTCCCTACGAGCAGTACTTC. The encoded protein is CASSPSGTESAPYEQYF. The full variable domain, in which reference TRBV5-1 and TRBJ2-7 provide the parts outside the CDR3, is KAGVTQTPRYLIKTRGQQVTLSCSPISGHRSVSWYQQTPGQGLQFLFEYFSETQRNKGNFPGRFSGRQFSNSRSEMNVSTLELGDSALYLCASSPSGTESAPYEQYFGPGTRLTVT.

Only a few counts were recorded for this clone. V is TRBV5-4 and J is TRBJ1-1, with D unresolved. The CDR3 runs 12 residues. V shed 6 bases and J shed 0 bases, with 6 bases lying between them. Germline loops: CDR1 SGHNT, CDR2 YYREEE (reference sequence). CDR3 sequence reads: CASTSMNTEAFF. As DNA, the CDR3 is TGTGCCAGCACCTCCATGAACACTGAAGCTTTCTTT.

This chain uses TRBV11-3 with TRBJ1-1, with D possibly TRBD1 on 5 matching bases. Germline V gene sequence: CDR1 SGHNT, CDR2 YENEEA. The CDR3 has 12 amino acids. Trimming left V 8 bases short and J 4 bases short, with 11 bases between. The CDR3 nucleotides are TGTGCCAGCGGGACGTCCAGCACTGAAGCTTTCTTT. It encodes CASGTSSTEAFF.

This chain connects TRBV4-3 to TRBJ2-1, with TRBD2 as a possible D gene (6 bases). Trimming took off 1 base at V and 8 bases at J, with 15 bases between the two ends. From germline, CDR1 is LGHNA and CDR2 YSLEER. There are 15 residues in the CDR3. The CDR3 DNA follows: TGCGCCAGCAGCCAAGCAAATCGACTAGTCCATGAGCAGTTCTTC. This translates into CASSQANRLVHEQFF.

The chain recombines TRBV6-6 with TRBJ2-7, with TRBD2 matching 14 bases. CDR3 length equals 16 residues. CDR1 MNHNY and CDR2 SVGAGI come from the germline V gene (reference sequence). V trimming: 5 bases; J trimming: 2 bases; junction bases outside the gene matches: 5. As DNA, the CDR3 is TGTGCCAGCAGTACACGACTAGCGGGGGGGACCTACGAGCAGTACTTC. Its protein is CASSTRLAGGTYEQYF.